The 24 T cell receptor beta chains below come from one sample, sequenced in a study of blood T cell repertoires in COVID-19. Assay used: immunoSEQ multiplex PCR; TCRdb lists only in-frame clones, some missing. The repertoire holds around 250,000 clones, with less than 95% as singletons. The source material was PBMCs or T cells enriched from blood (not recorded which). The receptor set was obtained from a man aged 40-49 years who had been exposed to COVID-19.

The chain links TRBV30 to TRBJ1-1; no firm D call. V lost 5 bases, J lost 6 bases, and 7 bases lay in between. The CDR3 sequence is 10 residues long. The germline V gene has CDR1 GTSNPN and CDR2 SVGIG (reference sequence). The CDR3 here is CAWGRAEAFF. The CDR3 nucleotides read TGTGCCTGGGGTCGGGCTGAAGCTTTCTTT.

This clone was observed a handful of times. The chain has TRBV5-1 and TRBJ2-3, with D perhaps matching TRBD1 (6 bases). Germline CDR1 reads SGHRS; CDR2 reads YFSETQ. Trimming removed 0 bases at V and 3 bases at J, with 8 bases between. This CDR3 is built from 14 residues. The CDR3 coding sequence is TGCGCCAGCAGCTTGGCCAGGGGAACAGATACGCAGTATTTT. Its protein is CASSLARGTDTQYF.

The CDR3 DNA reads as TGCGCCAGCAGCTCGATGGGCGGGACAGGGAAAAACATTCAGTACTTC. This codes for CASSSMGGTGKNIQYF. The chain employs TRBV5-1 and TRBJ2-4, with TRBD1 matching 9 bases. V lost 3 bases to trimming and J lost 4 bases; unmatched junction nucleotides: 8. Germline V lookup: CDR1 SGHRS, CDR2 YFSETQ. CDR3 length: 16 amino acids.

This clone was counted only a few times. The J gene is TRBJ2-7, the V gene TRBV7-9, with D perhaps TRBD1 (5 bases). The germline V gene encodes CDR1 SEHNR and CDR2 FQNEAQ (reference sequence). V was trimmed by 3 bases and J by 3 bases, leaving 9 bases between them. The CDR3 length is 13 residues. CDR3 DNA sequence: TGTGCCAGCAGCTTGACTGACAGCTACGAGCAGTACTTC. Protein: CASSLTDSYEQYF.

This clone was seen a single time. The chain joins TRBV7-2 to TRBJ1-6, with TRBD1 identical over 9 bases. Germline CDR1 is SGHTA and CDR2 is FQGNSA. The trim removed 5 bases at V and 6 bases at J, leaving 5 bases unmatched. The length of the CDR3 is 15 residues. The CDR3: CASSLGTGSNSPLHF. CDR3 nucleotide sequence: TGTGCCAGCAGCCTCGGGACAGGGAGTAATTCACCCCTCCACTTT.

The chain is built from TRBV2 and TRBJ1-5, with 8 bases fitting TRBD1. CDR3 size: 14 residues. Germline CDR1 is SNHLY and CDR2 is FYNNEI. Unmatched junction bases numbered 5, after V lost 6 bases and J lost 4 bases. The CDR3 DNA is TGTGCCAGCAGCTACAGGGGGTTGAATCAGCCCCAGCATTTT. Its translation: CASSYRGLNQPQHF.

This chain joins TRBV6-5 and TRBJ2-3; 7 bases match TRBD1. The germline V gene has CDR1 MNHEY and CDR2 SVGAGI. The ends lost 6 bases at V and 13 bases at J; junction bases unmatched: 7. There are 11 residues in the CDR3. The CDR3 reads CASSQGGVEYF. Written as DNA, the CDR3 is TGTGCCAGCAGCCAAGGGGGCGTAGAGTATTTT.

The chain has TRBV6-1 and TRBJ1-2; D remains ambiguous. CDR3 length: 17 amino acids. Germline CDR1 and CDR2: MNHNS and SASEGT. V was trimmed by 3 bases and J by 4 bases, leaving 21 bases between them. The CDR3 sequence is CASSDRGAALRTYGYTF. CDR3 nucleotides: TGTGCCAGCAGTGATCGGGGTGCGGCCCTCCGGACCTATGGCTACACCTTC.

V usage is TRBV7-9 and J usage is TRBJ1-2; TRBD1 matches 7 bases. The CDR3 totals 14 residues. J lost 4 bases, V lost 4 bases, and 6 bases had no gene match. Germline CDR1 reads SEHNR; CDR2 reads FQNEAQ (reference sequence). CDR3 amino acids: CASSSGDRFYGYTF. As DNA, the CDR3 is TGTGCCAGCAGCTCCGGGGACAGATTCTATGGCTACACCTTC.

The chain joins TRBV7-3 to TRBJ2-1; 8 positions match TRBD2. The CDR3 extends over 14 amino acids. The J segment lost 9 bases and the V segment lost 0 bases, leaving 4 bases of the junction unmatched. In germline, CDR1 is SGHTA, CDR2 FQGTGA. CDR3 DNA: TGTGCCAGCAGCTTAACGGGACTAGTTCGTGAGCAGTTCTTC. It is translated as CASSLTGLVREQFF.

V is TRBV7-3 and J is TRBJ2-6; 8 nucleotides match TRBD1. V lost 2 bases and J lost 0; bases outside the gene matches: 6. The CDR3 loop spans 18 amino acids. Looked up from germline, CDR1 is SGHTA and CDR2 is FQGTGA. The CDR3 coding sequence is TGTGCCAGCAGCTTATTGGGACAGGCAAACTCTGGGGCCAACGTCCTGACTTTC. Encoded protein: CASSLLGQANSGANVLTF.

The V and J genes are TRBV12-3 or TRBV12-4 and TRBJ1-4; D gene ambiguous. This CDR3 is 13 amino acids long. Deletions cut 5 bases from V and 13 bases from J, with 17 bases between. CDR3 DNA sequence: TGTGCCAGCAGTCCGGCGGTGGCTACTGGACTGTTTTTT. It yields the protein CASSPAVATGLFF.

This chain joins TRBV6-1 and TRBJ1-5; D is possibly TRBD1 (5 bases). Trimming shortened V by 1 base and J by 2 bases, and 9 bases separated the two germline ends. The CDR3 is 15 amino acids. Per germline, CDR1 MNHNS and CDR2 SASEGT. In nucleotides, the CDR3 is TGTGCCAGCAGTGAAGTGTCGGGGGGCAATCAGCCCCAGCATTTT. Protein product: CASSEVSGGNQPQHF.

Only one count was recorded for this clone. The V and J genes are TRBV28 and TRBJ1-3; a weak D match, TRBD1 (5 bases). CDR3 length equals 16 residues. V gave up 1 base and J gave up 0 bases, with 10 bases separating them. Germline V CDR1 and CDR2: MDHEN, SYDVKM. The CDR3 nucleotides are TGTGCCAGCAGTTTATCTCTGGGGGGCTCTGGAAACACCATATATTTT. The encoded protein is CASSLSLGGSGNTIYF.

The chain is built from TRBV13 and TRBJ2-2, with D maybe TRBD2 (6 bases). Trimming stripped 3 bases from V and 2 bases from J, with 10 bases between. This CDR3 is built from 15 residues. CDR1 is PRHDT and CDR2 is FYEKMQ in the germline V gene (reference sequence). The CDR3 protein is CASSFHGTNTGELFF. In DNA, the CDR3 is TGTGCCAGCAGCTTTCACGGGACTAACACCGGGGAGCTGTTTTTT.

V usage is TRBV24-1 and J usage is TRBJ2-1, with 9 bases identical to TRBD2. Germline V gene sequence: CDR1 KGHDR, CDR2 SFDVKD. V lost 5 bases, J lost 9 bases, and 7 bases stayed unmatched. There are 14 residues in the CDR3. The DNA for the CDR3 is TGTGCCACCAGTGCGGCTAGCGGGAAAGGTGAGCAGTTCTTC. Translation gives CATSAASGKGEQFF.

This clone was detected once. Other DNA sequences in the sample encode the same CDR3. The chain couples TRBV5-1 to TRBJ1-1; D may be TRBD1 (5 bases). The V end was cut by 0 bases, the J end by 4 bases, with 10 bases between. CDR1 and CDR2 (germline): SGHRS, YFSETQ. This CDR3 contains 14 residues. CDR3 in amino acids: CASSLVQGSTEAFF. CDR3 coding DNA: TGCGCCAGCAGCTTGGTTCAGGGTTCCACTGAAGCTTTCTTT.

The chain is built from TRBV6-5 and TRBJ1-5; tentative D call: TRBD1 (5 bases). The CDR3 length is 16 residues. Trimming stripped 4 bases from V and 6 bases from J, with 19 bases between. Germline CDR1 MNHEY, CDR2 SVGAGI. This CDR3 is CASSFGPGLAGQPQHF. The CDR3 DNA reads TGTGCCAGCAGTTTCGGACCGGGACTGGCCGGTCAGCCCCAGCATTTT.

The chain has TRBV3-1 (or the pseudogene TRBV3-2) and TRBJ2-7, with D unresolved. Germline V CDR1 and CDR2: LGHDT, YNNKEL (reference sequence). CDR3 size: 13 residues. V lost 3 bases to trimming and J lost 5 bases, with 11 bases between them. The CDR3 here is CASSHAPVHEQYF. The DNA of the CDR3 is TGTGCCAGCAGCCACGCGCCGGTACACGAGCAGTACTTC.

The rearrangement joins TRBV9 to TRBJ2-2, with 9 bases fitting TRBD1. Losses at the gene ends were 4 bases for V and 5 bases for J; bases not matched to a gene: 9. The CDR3 loop spans 16 amino acids. Per germline, CDR1 SGDLS and CDR2 YYNGEE. The CDR3 loop reads CASSSPRTGDTGELFF. The CDR3 DNA reads as TGTGCCAGCAGCTCCCCGAGGACAGGGGATACCGGGGAGCTGTTTTTT.

The rearrangement links TRBV28 to TRBJ1-2, with 7 bases aligning to TRBD1. V lost 1 base, J lost 3 bases, and 11 bases stayed unmatched. Germline V gene data show CDR1 as MDHEN and CDR2 as SYDVKM. The length of the CDR3 is 17 residues. This CDR3 reads CASSLSLRGRGDYGYTF. CDR3 bases: TGTGCCAGCAGTTTATCCCTGCGGGGCAGGGGGGACTATGGCTACACCTTC.

The CDR3 DNA follows: TGTGCCAGCAGCGTGGATTTGGGGACTAGCGTGACCTATGAGCAGTTCTTC. It encodes CASSVDLGTSVTYEQFF. This rearrangement joins TRBV9 to TRBJ2-1, with 10 bases aligning to TRBD2. The germline gives CDR1 SGDLS, CDR2 YYNGEE. The CDR3 runs 17 residues. J lost 8 bases, V lost 2 bases, and 13 bases had no gene match.

The CDR3 sequence: CASSSPAGAFF. The CDR3 DNA sequence: TGTGCCAGCAGCTCCCCCGCCGGAGCTTTCTTT. The rearrangement uses TRBV11-2 and TRBJ1-1, with D unclear. Germline V CDR1 and CDR2: SGHAT, FQNNGV. This CDR3 spans 11 amino acids. Trimming took off 4 bases at V and 10 bases at J, with 10 bases between the two ends.

This clone was seen a single time. V is TRBV19 and J is TRBJ1-1; D call uncertain. Germline V gene data show CDR1 as LNHDA and CDR2 as SQIVND (reference sequence). CDR3 length: 16 residues. Trimming removed 9 bases at V and 0 bases at J, with 20 bases between. The DNA for the CDR3 is TGTGCCAGAGACATCTTTCTGCCCAACGTGAACACTGAAGCTTTCTTT. Translated, it gives CARDIFLPNVNTEAFF.